The sequence of this T cell receptor beta chain was determined in a study of blood T cell repertoires in COVID-19. About the study: Samples taken during acute and convalescent COVID-19 were collected in the United States, Italy and Spain. PBMCs, B-cell-depleted T cells, or T cells provided the cDNA or gDNA that made up the material.

V lost 3 bases and J lost 7; bases outside the gene matches: 8. The length of the CDR3 is 14 residues. Germline loops: CDR1 KGHSH, CDR2 LQKENI. Methods used by the authors: Reference gene primer amplification gave nucleated cell count estimates. The method was immunoSEQ multiplex PCR; TCRdb's version includes in-frame clones alone and lacks a portion of them. Clone size and V and J calls were adopted from that table, with D and trimming inferred from the DNA. Among about 160,000 clones listed, 85% were seen once. The rearrangement uses TRBV18 and TRBJ1-2; 7 bases align to TRBD1. Specimen: peripheral blood. The TCR sequence derives from a human donor with acute or convalescent COVID-19. The donor label of this sample is uncertain. The CDR3 here is CASSPGGQVGGYTF. CDR3 sequence (DNA): TGTGCCAGCTCACCGGGTGGACAGGTTGGTGGCTACACCTTC.